This section outlines one T cell receptor (beta chain) sequence together with its context. The CDR3 runs to 16 residues. Between the trimmed V and J ends, which lost 6 bases and 0 bases, there was a span of 17 bases. Germline lookup yields CDR1 LGHDT and CDR2 YNNKEL (reference sequence). This sample was included in a study of blood T cell repertoires in COVID-19. The participants were between roughly 18 and 89 years old and came from fewer than 25 US areas. In the study's own analysis: Quantification of nucleated cells was approximated via reference gene primer amplification. Clones were read by immunoSEQ multiplex PCR, and TCRdb kept only the in-frame ones, dropping some. The DNA gave D and trimming, while V, J and clone size come from that table. The sample holds hundreds of thousands of clones, over 80% seen once.

This clonotype was obtained from a woman between 18 and 30 years old who had recovered from COVID-19. Sequences were obtained from PBMCs or T cells enriched from blood (not recorded which). This chain uses TRBV3-1 (or the pseudogene TRBV3-2) with TRBJ1-1; D gene unclear. Here the CDR3 reads CASSRVSVKMNTEAFF. The CDR3 DNA is TGTGCCAGCAGTCGGGTCTCGGTGAAGATGAACACTGAAGCTTTCTTT.